This TCR beta chain was profiled in a study of T cell responses to AZD1222 COVID-19 vaccine. Study findings and constraints: It should be noted that donors were predominantly white British and more often female, and clonal diversity was possibly underestimated. Only six people who got AZD1222 tested seropositive at baseline. No repertoire was sampled before or during the peak T cell response, only after it.

Notes on this clone: The antigen is unknown.

With 1 base clipped from V and 0 bases from J, the junction kept 10 bases outside the gene matches. Germline V gene data show CDR1 as SGHRS and CDR2 as YFSETQ. This CDR3 has 18 amino acids. Assay: immunoSEQ multiplex PCR; the TCRdb copy retains only in-frame clones and omits some. The table has fewer than 110,000 clones, more than 80% seen once. The specimen comprised peripheral blood, sampled on day 0 of AZD1222 vaccination. This chain joins TRBV5-1 and TRBJ2-1; 7 nucleotides agree with TRBD2. The origin of this receptor is an adult in good health. The CDR3 loop reads CASSLSPSGTSSYNEQFF. The CDR3 DNA reads as TGCGCCAGCAGCTTGAGTCCTAGCGGTACGAGCTCCTACAATGAGCAGTTCTTC. Using reference TRBV5-1 and TRBJ2-1 for the parts outside the CDR3, the full variable domain is KAGVTQTPRYLIKTRGQQVTLSCSPISGHRSVSWYQQTPGQGLQFLFEYFSETQRNKGNFPGRFSGRQFSNSRSEMNVSTLELGDSALYLCASSLSPSGTSSYNEQFFGPGTRLTVL.